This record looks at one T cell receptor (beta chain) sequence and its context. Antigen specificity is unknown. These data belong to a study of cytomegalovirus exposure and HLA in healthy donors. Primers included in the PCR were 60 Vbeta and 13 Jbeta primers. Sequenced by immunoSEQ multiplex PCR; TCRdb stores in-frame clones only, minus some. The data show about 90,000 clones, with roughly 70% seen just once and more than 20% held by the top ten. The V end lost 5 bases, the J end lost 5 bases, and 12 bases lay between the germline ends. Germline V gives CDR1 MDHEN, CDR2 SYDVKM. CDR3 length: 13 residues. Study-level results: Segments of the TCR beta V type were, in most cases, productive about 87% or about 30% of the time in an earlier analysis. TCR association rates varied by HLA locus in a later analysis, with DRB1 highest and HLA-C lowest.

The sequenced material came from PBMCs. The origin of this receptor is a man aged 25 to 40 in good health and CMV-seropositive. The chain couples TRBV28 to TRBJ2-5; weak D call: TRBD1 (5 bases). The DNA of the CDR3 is TGTGCCAGCAGTCGCCTGGGGCAGGAGACCCAGTACTTC. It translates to CASSRLGQETQYF.